The 9 T cell receptor beta chains below all came from one sample that was sequenced in a study of cytomegalovirus exposure and HLA in healthy donors. The PCR ran on 60 Vbeta and 13 Jbeta primers. Some clones are missing from TCRdb's copy, which holds only in-frame ones; the method was immunoSEQ multiplex PCR. This sample has fewer than 70,000 clones; roughly two thirds occur once, and the top ten carry about 15%. Material for sequencing was PBMCs. These receptors all come from a male donor in good health and CMV-seropositive.

This clone was observed a handful of times. The gene calls are TRBV4-1 and TRBJ2-3; 9 bases map to TRBD2. The CDR3 loop spans 16 amino acids. CDR1 is MGHRA and CDR2 is YSYEKL in the germline V gene. With 0 bases clipped from V and 4 bases from J, the junction kept 5 bases outside the gene matches. CDR3 region: CASSQEIAGVSDTQYF. The DNA for the CDR3 is TGCGCCAGCAGCCAAGAGATAGCGGGAGTATCAGATACGCAGTATTTT.

This clone has just a few counts. The chain combines TRBV29-1 with TRBJ2-7; 8 bases match TRBD1. CDR1 and CDR2 from the germline V gene are SQVTM and ANQGSEA. The CDR3 extends over 12 amino acids. The junction had 5 bases not matched to a gene; V was cut back by 4 bases and J by 6 bases. DNA of the CDR3: TGCAGCGTTGGACAGGGGTCCGTCGAGCAGTACTTC. It encodes CSVGQGSVEQYF.

The CDR3 DNA sequence: TGTGCCAGCAGTGAGGAGGTAATCTATAGCAATCAGCCCCAGCATTTT. It translates to CASSEEVIYSNQPQHF. The genes are TRBV2 and TRBJ1-5; the D is unclear. The CDR3 covers 16 residues. Trimming shortened V by 3 bases and J by 0 bases, and 12 bases separated the two germline ends. CDR1 and CDR2 (germline): SNHLY, FYNNEI.

This clone was observed a few times. The chain carries TRBV27 and TRBJ2-7; 10 bases fit TRBD1. Germline CDR1 and CDR2: MNHEY and SMNVEV (reference sequence). Trimming took 5 bases from V and 6 from J; bases not matched to a gene: 4. This CDR3 comprises 13 residues. As DNA, the CDR3 is TGTGCCAGCAGTCGACAGGGGGCGGGCGAGCAGTACTTC. Its translation is CASSRQGAGEQYF.

The chain joins TRBV4-3 to TRBJ1-2; a possible D gene is TRBD1 (5 bases). V lost 1 base to trimming and J lost 0 bases, with 9 bases between them. Germline V gives CDR1 LGHNA, CDR2 YSLEER. This CDR3 has 15 amino acids. The CDR3 reads CASSQGVGANYGYTF. CDR3 coding DNA: TGCGCCAGCAGCCAAGGGGTAGGGGCTAACTATGGCTACACCTTC.

The chain is built from TRBV7-2 and TRBJ2-7; D is perhaps TRBD2 (6 bases). The CDR3 consists of 17 residues. The V gene's germline CDR1 is SGHTA and CDR2 FQGNSA. V was cut by 3 bases and J by 4 bases, with 22 bases left in between. The CDR3 sequence is CASSFIPTEGRGYEQYF. CDR3 nucleotide sequence: TGTGCCAGCAGCTTTATCCCTACGGAGGGAAGGGGATACGAGCAGTACTTC.

There are a few counts of this clone. The rearrangement links TRBV14 to TRBJ1-2, with a weak D call TRBD1 (6 bases). V was clipped by 5 bases and J by 3 bases, with 13 bases between them. Germline CDR1 is SGHDN and CDR2 is FVKESK. The CDR3 runs to 14 residues. In nucleotides, the CDR3 is TGTGCCAGCAGCGCTAAAGCAGGGGACTATGGCTACACCTTC. It specifies CASSAKAGDYGYTF.

The chain has TRBV27 and TRBJ1-2; 9 bases fit TRBD1. Germline CDR1 and CDR2: MNHEY and SMNVEV (reference sequence). After removal of 6 bases from V and 4 bases from J, the junction contained 12 bases not matched to a gene. The CDR3 is made up of 16 amino acids. The CDR3 region has the DNA TGTGCCAGCAGCCCTGTCCGGACAGGGGCCTCCTATGGCTACACCTTC. Translated, it gives CASSPVRTGASYGYTF.

Only one count was recorded for this clone. The genes are TRBV27 and TRBJ1-5; weak D call: TRBD1 (5 bases). CDR1 is MNHEY, CDR2 SMNVEV, per germline (reference sequence). The CDR3 runs to 16 residues. V gave up 5 bases and J gave up 5 bases, with 19 bases separating them. The CDR3 nucleotides are TGTGCCAGCAGTCCCGGGTTGGGACTGACATATCAGCCCCAGCATTTT. Encoded protein: CASSPGLGLTYQPQHF.